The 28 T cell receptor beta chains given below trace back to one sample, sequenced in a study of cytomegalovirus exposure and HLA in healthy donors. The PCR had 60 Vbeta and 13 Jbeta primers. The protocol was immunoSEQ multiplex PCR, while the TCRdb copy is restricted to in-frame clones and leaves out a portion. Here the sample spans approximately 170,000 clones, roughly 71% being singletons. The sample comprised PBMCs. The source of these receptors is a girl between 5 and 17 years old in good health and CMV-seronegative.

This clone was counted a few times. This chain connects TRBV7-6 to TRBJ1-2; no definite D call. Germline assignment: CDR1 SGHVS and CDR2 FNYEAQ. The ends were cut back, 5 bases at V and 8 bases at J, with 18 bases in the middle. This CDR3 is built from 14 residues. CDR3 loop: CASSPSWGVKGYTF. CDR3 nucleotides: TGTGCCAGCAGCCCGAGCTGGGGAGTTAAGGGCTACACCTTC.

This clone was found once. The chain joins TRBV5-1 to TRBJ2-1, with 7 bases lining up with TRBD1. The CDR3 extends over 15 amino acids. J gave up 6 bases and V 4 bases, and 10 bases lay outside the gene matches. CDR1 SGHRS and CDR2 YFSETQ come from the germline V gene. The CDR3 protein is CASSLAGDRVNEQFF. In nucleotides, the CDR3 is TGCGCCAGCAGCCTGGCCGGAGACAGGGTCAATGAGCAGTTCTTC.

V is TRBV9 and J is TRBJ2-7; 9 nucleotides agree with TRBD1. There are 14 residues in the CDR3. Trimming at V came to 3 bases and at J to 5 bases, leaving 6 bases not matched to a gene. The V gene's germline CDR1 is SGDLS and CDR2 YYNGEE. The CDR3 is CASSADRGADEQYF. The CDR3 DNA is TGTGCCAGCAGCGCGGACAGGGGTGCGGACGAGCAGTACTTC.

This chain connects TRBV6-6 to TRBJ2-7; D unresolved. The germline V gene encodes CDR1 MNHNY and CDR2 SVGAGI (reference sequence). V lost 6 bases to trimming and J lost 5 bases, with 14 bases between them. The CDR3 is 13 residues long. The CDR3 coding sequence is TGTGCCAGCAGCTTCAACTTACTCAACGAGCAGTACTTC. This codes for CASSFNLLNEQYF.

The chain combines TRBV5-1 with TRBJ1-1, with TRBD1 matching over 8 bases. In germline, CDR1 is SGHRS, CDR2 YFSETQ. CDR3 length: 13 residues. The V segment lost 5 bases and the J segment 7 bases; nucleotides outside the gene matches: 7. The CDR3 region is CASRTDRDREAFF. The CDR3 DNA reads TGCGCCAGCAGAACGGACAGGGACCGTGAAGCTTTCTTT.

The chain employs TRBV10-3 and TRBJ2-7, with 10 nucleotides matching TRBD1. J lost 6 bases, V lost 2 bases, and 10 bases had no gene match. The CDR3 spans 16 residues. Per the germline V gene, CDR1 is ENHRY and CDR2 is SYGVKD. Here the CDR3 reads CAISEPGFGDRGEQYF. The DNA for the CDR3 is TGTGCCATCAGTGAGCCGGGTTTTGGGGACAGGGGCGAGCAGTACTTC.

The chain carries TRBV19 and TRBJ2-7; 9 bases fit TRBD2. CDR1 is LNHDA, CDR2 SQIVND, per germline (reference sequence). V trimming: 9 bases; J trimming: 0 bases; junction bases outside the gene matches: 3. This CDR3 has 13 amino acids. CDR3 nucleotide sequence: TGTGCCAGCCGACTAGCGGCCTCCTACGAGCAGTACTTC. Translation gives CASRLAASYEQYF.

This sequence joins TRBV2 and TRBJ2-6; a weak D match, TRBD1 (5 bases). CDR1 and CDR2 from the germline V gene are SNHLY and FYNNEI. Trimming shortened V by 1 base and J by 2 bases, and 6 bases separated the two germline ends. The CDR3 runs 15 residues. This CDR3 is CASSEEGAGANVLTF. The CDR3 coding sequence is TGTGCCAGCAGTGAAGAAGGGGCTGGGGCCAACGTCCTGACTTTC. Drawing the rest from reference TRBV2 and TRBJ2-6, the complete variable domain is EPEVTQTPSHQVTQMGQEVILRCVPISNHLYFYWYRQILGQKVEFLVSFYNNEISEKSEIFDDQFSVERPDGSNFTLKIRSTKLEDSAMYFCASSEEGAGANVLTFGAGSRLTVL.

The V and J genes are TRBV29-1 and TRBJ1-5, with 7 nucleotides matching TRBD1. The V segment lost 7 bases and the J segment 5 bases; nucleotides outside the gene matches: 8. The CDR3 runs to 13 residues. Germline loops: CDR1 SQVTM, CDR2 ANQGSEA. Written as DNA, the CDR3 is TGCAGCGCCTGGACAGGCTCAGATCAGCCCCAGCATTTT. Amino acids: CSAWTGSDQPQHF.

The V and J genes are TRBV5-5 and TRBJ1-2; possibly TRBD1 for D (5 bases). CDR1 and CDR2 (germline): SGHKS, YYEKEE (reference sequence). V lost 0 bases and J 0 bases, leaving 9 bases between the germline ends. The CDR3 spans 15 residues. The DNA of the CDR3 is TGTGCCAGCAGCTTGGCGGCAGGGACTAACTATGGCTACACCTTC. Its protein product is CASSLAAGTNYGYTF. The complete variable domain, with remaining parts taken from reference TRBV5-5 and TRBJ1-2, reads DAGVTQSPTHLIKTRGQQVTLRCSPISGHKSVSWYQQVLGQGPQFIFQYYEKEERGRGNFPDRFSARQFPNYSSELNVNALLLGDSALYLCASSLAAGTNYGYTFGSGTRLTVV.

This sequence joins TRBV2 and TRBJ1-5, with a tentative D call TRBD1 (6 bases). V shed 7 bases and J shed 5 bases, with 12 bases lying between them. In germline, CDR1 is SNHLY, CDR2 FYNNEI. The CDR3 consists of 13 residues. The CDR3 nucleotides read TGTGCCAGCAATGACAGGACTTATCAGCCCCAGCATTTT. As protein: CASNDRTYQPQHF. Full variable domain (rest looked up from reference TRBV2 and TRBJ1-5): EPEVTQTPSHQVTQMGQEVILRCVPISNHLYFYWYRQILGQKVEFLVSFYNNEISEKSEIFDDQFSVERPDGSNFTLKIRSTKLEDSAMYFCASNDRTYQPQHFGDGTRLSIL.

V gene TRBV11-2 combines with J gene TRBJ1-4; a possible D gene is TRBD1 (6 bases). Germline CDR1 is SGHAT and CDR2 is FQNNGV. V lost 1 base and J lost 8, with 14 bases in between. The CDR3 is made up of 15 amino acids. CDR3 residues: CASSLAPGAGEKLFF. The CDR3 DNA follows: TGTGCCAGCAGCTTAGCCCCAGGGGCCGGGGAAAAACTGTTTTTT.

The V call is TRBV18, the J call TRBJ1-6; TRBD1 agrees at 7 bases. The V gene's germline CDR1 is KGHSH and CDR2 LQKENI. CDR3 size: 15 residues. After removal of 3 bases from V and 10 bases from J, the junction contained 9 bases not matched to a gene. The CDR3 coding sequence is TGTGCCAGCTCACCTTCAGACAGGGATGGGTCACCCCTCCACTTT. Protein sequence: CASSPSDRDGSPLHF.

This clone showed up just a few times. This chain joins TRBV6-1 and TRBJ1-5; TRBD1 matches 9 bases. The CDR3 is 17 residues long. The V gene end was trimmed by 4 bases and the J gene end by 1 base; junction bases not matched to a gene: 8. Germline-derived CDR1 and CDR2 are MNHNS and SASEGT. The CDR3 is CASSAYRGRGSNQPQHF. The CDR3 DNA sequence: TGTGCCAGCAGTGCGTACAGGGGGCGCGGAAGCAATCAGCCCCAGCATTTT.

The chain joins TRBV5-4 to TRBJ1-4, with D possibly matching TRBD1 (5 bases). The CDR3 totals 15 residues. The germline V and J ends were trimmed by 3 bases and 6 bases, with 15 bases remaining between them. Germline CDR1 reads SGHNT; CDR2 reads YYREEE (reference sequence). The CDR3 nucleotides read TGTGCCAGCAGCTGGGAAGGGGTCCGGGATGAAAAACTGTTTTTT. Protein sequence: CASSWEGVRDEKLFF.

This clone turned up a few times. For the CDR3, the DNA is TGTGCTAGTGGTTCGGGGGGCAGGGAGGGCTACACCTTC. This codes for CASGSGGREGYTF. The V call is TRBV12-5, the J call TRBJ1-2; a possible D gene is TRBD1 (6 bases). The germline V gene encodes CDR1 LGHNT and CDR2 FRNRAP. Trimming shortened V by 4 bases and J by 8 bases, and 14 bases separated the two germline ends. The CDR3 is 13 amino acids. Complete variable domain (other parts from reference TRBV12-5 and TRBJ1-2): DARVTQTPRHKVTEMGQEVTMRCQPILGHNTVFWYRQTMMQGLELLAYFRNRAPLDDSGMPKDRFSAEMPDATLATLKIQPSEPRDSAVYFCASGSGGREGYTFGSGTRLTVV.

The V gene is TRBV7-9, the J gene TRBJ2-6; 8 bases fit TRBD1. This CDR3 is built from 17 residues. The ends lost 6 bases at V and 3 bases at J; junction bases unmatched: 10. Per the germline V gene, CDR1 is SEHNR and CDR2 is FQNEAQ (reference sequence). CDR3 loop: CASSFGQGSGGANVLTF. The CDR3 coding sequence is TGTGCCAGCAGTTTTGGACAGGGAAGCGGTGGGGCCAACGTCCTGACTTTC.

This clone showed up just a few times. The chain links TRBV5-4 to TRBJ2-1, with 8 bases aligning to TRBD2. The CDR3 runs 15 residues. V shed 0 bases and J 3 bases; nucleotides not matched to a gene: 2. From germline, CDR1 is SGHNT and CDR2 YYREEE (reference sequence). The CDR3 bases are TGTGCCAGCAGCTTGGCGCGGGGGGTCTACAATGAGCAGTTCTTC. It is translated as CASSLARGVYNEQFF.

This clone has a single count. CDR3 nucleotide sequence: TGTGCCAGCAGTGAAGAAACTAGGTTTGGGGCCAACGTCCTGACTTTC. This translates into CASSEETRFGANVLTF. The chain has TRBV2 and TRBJ2-6; the D gene is possibly TRBD2 (5 bases). The germline V gene has CDR1 SNHLY and CDR2 FYNNEI. Trimming stripped 1 base from V and 3 bases from J, with 10 bases between. This CDR3 has 16 residues.

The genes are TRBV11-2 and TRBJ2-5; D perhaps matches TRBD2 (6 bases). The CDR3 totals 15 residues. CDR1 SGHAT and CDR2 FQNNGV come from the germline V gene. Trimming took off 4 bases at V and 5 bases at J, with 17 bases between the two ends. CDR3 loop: CASSWGTGTGETQYF. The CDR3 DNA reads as TGTGCCAGCAGCTGGGGGACCGGGACTGGGGAGACCCAGTACTTC.

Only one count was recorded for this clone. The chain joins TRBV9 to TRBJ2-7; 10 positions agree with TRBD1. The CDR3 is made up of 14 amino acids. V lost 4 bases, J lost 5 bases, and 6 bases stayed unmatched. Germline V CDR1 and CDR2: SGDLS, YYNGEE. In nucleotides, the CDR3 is TGTGCCAGCAGCACCGGACAGGGGGTTGACGAGCAGTACTTC. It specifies CASSTGQGVDEQYF.

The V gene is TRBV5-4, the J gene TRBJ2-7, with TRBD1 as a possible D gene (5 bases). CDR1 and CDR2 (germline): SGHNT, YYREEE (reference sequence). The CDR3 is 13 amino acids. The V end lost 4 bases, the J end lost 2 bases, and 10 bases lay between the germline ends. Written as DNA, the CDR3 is TGTGCCAGCAGCGGGGCAGGAGCCTACGAGCAGTACTTC. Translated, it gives CASSGAGAYEQYF.

The CDR3 DNA follows: TGTGCCAGCAGTGACTCTTGGGGCCGCCGGAACACTGAAGCTTTCTTT. This translates into CASSDSWGRRNTEAFF. The V call is TRBV6-4, the J call TRBJ1-1; perhaps TRBD1 as D (5 bases). In germline, CDR1 is MRHNA, CDR2 SNTAGT. This CDR3 has 16 amino acids. Trimming took off 0 bases at V and 1 base at J, with 12 bases between the two ends.

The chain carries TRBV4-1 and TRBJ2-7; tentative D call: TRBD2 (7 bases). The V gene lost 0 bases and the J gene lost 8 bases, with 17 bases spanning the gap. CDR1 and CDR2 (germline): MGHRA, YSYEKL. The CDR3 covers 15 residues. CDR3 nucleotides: TGCGCCAGCAGCCAAGATGCGGGGGCGCTTCCGAAGCAGTACTTC. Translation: CASSQDAGALPKQYF.

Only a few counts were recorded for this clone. CDR3 region: CASTLGGEQFF. DNA for the CDR3: TGTGCCAGCACCCTGGGAGGGGAGCAGTTCTTC. The chain uses TRBV6-6 and TRBJ2-1, with 7 bases matching TRBD2. Germline CDR1 and CDR2: MNHNY and SVGAGI (reference sequence). The CDR3 extends over 11 amino acids. J lost 10 bases, V lost 7 bases, and 4 bases had no gene match.

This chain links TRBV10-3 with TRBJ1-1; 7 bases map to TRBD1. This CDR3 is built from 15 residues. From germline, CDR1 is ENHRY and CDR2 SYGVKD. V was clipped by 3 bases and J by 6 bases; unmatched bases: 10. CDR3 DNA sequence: TGTGCCATCAGTGACGTCGTACAGGGGTCCCCTGAAGCTTTCTTT. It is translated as CAISDVVQGSPEAFF.

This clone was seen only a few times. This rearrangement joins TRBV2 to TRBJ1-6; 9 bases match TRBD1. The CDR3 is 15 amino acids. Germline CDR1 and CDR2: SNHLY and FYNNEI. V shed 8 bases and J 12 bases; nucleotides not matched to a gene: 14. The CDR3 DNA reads TGTGCCAGCCGTCGCGTGGACAGGGGCCTGGGACCCCTCCACTTT. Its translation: CASRRVDRGLGPLHF.

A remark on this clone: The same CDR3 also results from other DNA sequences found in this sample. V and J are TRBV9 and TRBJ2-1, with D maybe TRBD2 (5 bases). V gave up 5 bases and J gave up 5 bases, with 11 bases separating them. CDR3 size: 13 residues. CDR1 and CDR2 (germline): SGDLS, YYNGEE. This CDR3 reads CASSGGGHNEQFF. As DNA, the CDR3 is TGTGCCAGCAGTGGAGGTGGACACAATGAGCAGTTCTTC.